This T cell receptor (beta chain) appears in the sequencing data of a study of response to subunit inactivated influenza vaccine. Looked up from germline, CDR1 is SGHVS and CDR2 is FNYEAQ. The CDR3 is 12 residues long. Trimming left V 2 bases short and J 5 bases short, with 5 bases between. Study-wide points: Each seasonal flu vaccination may recruit only limited new T cells, authors suggested.

A single record per CDR3 protein comes from TCRdb applying MiXCR to the RT-PCR reads. Among about 150,000 distinct CDR3 sequences listed, approximately 12% were seen once. This clonotype appeared many times. Its antigen remains unidentified. The specimen comprised CD8+ T cells sorted from PBMCs, sampled less than 30 months after vaccination. The chain links TRBV7-6 to TRBJ2-3; D gene ambiguous. This clonotype originated in a man aged 50 to 75 who received an inactivated influenza vaccine. The CDR3 loop is CASSLILDTQYF. CDR3 bases: TGTGCCAGCAGCTTAATCCTAGATACGCAGTATTTT.